Below are 26 T cell receptor beta chains sequenced from a single sample in a study of cytomegalovirus exposure and HLA in healthy donors. Vbeta (60) and Jbeta (13) primers were used in the PCR. Measured with immunoSEQ multiplex PCR; TCRdb has only the in-frame clones, and not every one. The data contain tens of thousands of clones, around 76% of them singletons. Material: PBMCs. The receptor set was obtained from a young man in good health and CMV-seropositive.

This chain connects TRBV5-5 to TRBJ1-4; TRBD1 might be the D (6 bases). CDR1 is SGHKS, CDR2 YYEKEE, per germline (reference sequence). V shed 0 bases and J shed 12 bases, with 12 bases lying between them. There are 13 residues in the CDR3. This CDR3 is CASSLAGDRELFF. CDR3 DNA sequence: TGTGCCAGCAGCTTGGCAGGGGATAGGGAACTGTTTTTT.

The gene calls are TRBV6-5 and TRBJ1-1, with a tentative D call TRBD1 (5 bases). V was pared by 4 bases and J by 2 bases, with 8 bases between. The CDR3 spans 13 residues. Looked up from germline, CDR1 is MNHEY and CDR2 is SVGAGI. The CDR3 sequence: CASSSTGNTEAFF. The CDR3 nucleotides are TGTGCCAGCAGTTCTACAGGAAACACTGAAGCTTTCTTT.

Comments on this clone: The same CDR3 also results from other DNA sequences found in this sample. The rearrangement links TRBV4-1 to TRBJ1-1; tentative D call: TRBD1 (6 bases). V dropped 1 base and J dropped 0 bases, with 21 bases sitting between them. Germline-derived CDR1 and CDR2 are MGHRA and YSYEKL. There are 19 residues in the CDR3. The CDR3 bases are TGCGCCAGCAGCCAAGGGCGACAGGTTCATAGGCTCATGAACACTGAAGCTTTCTTT. Translating it yields CASSQGRQVHRLMNTEAFF.

This chain links TRBV19 with TRBJ1-5; possible D gene TRBD1, 6 bases. Germline CDR1 reads LNHDA; CDR2 reads SQIVND (reference sequence). This CDR3 spans 13 amino acids. Deletions cut 4 bases from V and 6 bases from J, with 10 bases between. The CDR3 sequence is CASSNTGIQPQHF. The CDR3 DNA reads TGTGCCAGTAGTAACACAGGGATTCAGCCCCAGCATTTT.

Regarding this clone: The junction shows a germline mismatch at one end, possibly a read error. V usage is TRBV7-9 and J usage is TRBJ1-1; D might be TRBD1 (5 bases). This CDR3 has 15 residues. Per germline, CDR1 SEHNR and CDR2 FQNEAQ (reference sequence). CDR3 residues: CSSSQRTGTNTEAFF. Here the CDR3 DNA reads TGTTCCAGCAGCCAAAGAACCGGGACTAACACTGAAGCTTTCTTT.

The chain joins TRBV11-2 to TRBJ2-7, with D perhaps TRBD2 (5 bases). The CDR3 contains 14 residues. The V gene lost 3 bases and the J gene lost 1 base, with 10 bases spanning the gap. Germline CDR1 is SGHAT and CDR2 is FQNNGV. DNA for the CDR3: TGTGCCAGCAGCTTGGCCGGGGAGTCCTACGAGCAGTACTTC. It yields the protein CASSLAGESYEQYF.

The rearrangement uses TRBV6-5 and TRBJ1-1, with D perhaps TRBD1 (6 bases). The ends were cut back, 0 bases at V and 1 base at J, with 9 bases in the middle. This CDR3 region has 15 residues. The germline V gene encodes CDR1 MNHEY and CDR2 SVGAGI. CDR3 nucleotides: TGTGCCAGCAGTTACTCGCAGGGGACGAACACTGAAGCTTTCTTT. It yields the protein CASSYSQGTNTEAFF.

The sample holds a few counts of this clone. This chain connects TRBV4-3 to TRBJ1-6; D is ambiguous. Trimming took off 0 bases at V and 2 bases at J, with 8 bases between the two ends. The germline V gene encodes CDR1 LGHNA and CDR2 YSLEER. This CDR3 region has 16 residues. CDR3 DNA: TGCGCCAGCAGCCAAGATGTGGTAGCCTATAATTCACCCCTCCACTTT. Its translation is CASSQDVVAYNSPLHF.

The genes are TRBV18 and TRBJ2-6; 9 bases line up with TRBD1. This CDR3 contains 16 residues. J lost 2 bases, V lost 6 bases, and 5 bases had no gene match. Germline loops: CDR1 KGHSH, CDR2 LQKENI. The CDR3 DNA sequence: TGTGCCAGCTCCCCAGGGACAGGGACTGGGGCCAACGTCCTGACTTTC. Translating gives CASSPGTGTGANVLTF.

This rearrangement joins TRBV5-6 to TRBJ1-6; D remains unclear. Germline V gives CDR1 SGHDT, CDR2 YYEEEE. This CDR3 has 15 amino acids. Trimming left V 4 bases short and J 8 bases short, with 16 bases between. The CDR3 is CASSQRPGVHSPLHF. In DNA form, the CDR3 reads TGTGCCAGCAGCCAGAGGCCCGGGGTTCATTCACCCCTCCACTTT.

This clone has only one observation. V and J are TRBV11-1 and TRBJ2-1, with TRBD2 identical over 9 bases. This CDR3 comprises 16 residues. After removal of 2 bases from V and 9 bases from J, the junction contained 11 bases not matched to a gene. Germline V gene data show CDR1 as SGHAT and CDR2 as FQDESV (reference sequence). In nucleotides, the CDR3 is TGTGCCAGCAGCTTAAGAGTAGCGGGGGAACTGGGTGAGCAGTTCTTC. Amino acid sequence: CASSLRVAGELGEQFF.

This clone was recorded once. The chain recombines TRBV11-2 with TRBJ1-2; the D gene is possibly TRBD1 (5 bases). Germline lookup yields CDR1 SGHAT and CDR2 FQNNGV. The CDR3 extends over 14 amino acids. Trimming shortened V by 0 bases and J by 4 bases, and 9 bases separated the two germline ends. The CDR3 spells CASSLEGEGYGYTF. CDR3 nucleotide sequence: TGTGCCAGCAGCTTAGAGGGGGAGGGCTATGGCTACACCTTC.

This CDR3 is CASSSWTGRVNTEAFF. Written as DNA, the CDR3 is TGTGCCAGCAGTTCCTGGACAGGTCGTGTGAACACTGAAGCTTTCTTT. The V gene is TRBV27, the J gene TRBJ1-1; TRBD1 agrees at 7 bases. The CDR3 is 16 residues long. Per the germline V gene, CDR1 is MNHEY and CDR2 is SMNVEV (reference sequence). V gave up 4 bases and J gave up 0 bases; unmatched junction bases: 8.

The chain is built from TRBV28 and TRBJ1-5; possibly TRBD1 for D (5 bases). From germline, CDR1 is MDHEN and CDR2 SYDVKM. This CDR3 has 14 residues. Trimming stripped 3 bases from V and 1 base from J, with 7 bases between. The CDR3 DNA reads as TGTGCCAGCAGTTTCCCAGGGAGCAATCAGCCCCAGCATTTT. Its translation is CASSFPGSNQPQHF.

The chain joins TRBV2 to TRBJ1-1; 10 nucleotides line up with TRBD1. The germline CDR1 and CDR2 sequences are SNHLY and FYNNEI. The CDR3 length is 14 residues. V was pared by 6 bases and J by 5 bases, with 6 bases of the junction left unmatched. The CDR3 is CASRATGGSTEAFF. DNA of the CDR3: TGTGCCAGCAGAGCGACAGGGGGCTCAACTGAAGCTTTCTTT.

In its sample, this clone was seen a few times. The chain uses TRBV19 and TRBJ1-1; 7 bases line up with TRBD1. The trim removed 6 bases at V and 12 bases at J, leaving 13 bases unmatched. CDR3 length equals 13 residues. Germline CDR1 and CDR2: LNHDA and SQIVND (reference sequence). The CDR3 nucleotides read TGTGCCAGTAGAGAAGGGACAGCGCCCGATTCTTTCTTT. Translating it yields CASREGTAPDSFF.

The sample holds a few counts of this clone. The chain couples TRBV27 to TRBJ2-1; 12 bases are shared with TRBD2. The CDR3 covers 16 residues. The germline CDR1 and CDR2 sequences are MNHEY and SMNVEV (reference sequence). V trimming: 4 bases; J trimming: 9 bases; junction bases outside the gene matches: 10. This chain's CDR3 is CASSSSGGAPRSEQFF. The CDR3 DNA reads as TGTGCCAGCAGTTCTAGCGGGGGGGCCCCCCGCAGTGAGCAGTTCTTC.

V usage is TRBV6-1 and J usage is TRBJ1-4; D perhaps matches TRBD1 (5 bases). V lost 6 bases to trimming and J lost 14 bases, with 25 bases between them. This CDR3 is 15 amino acids long. The germline gives CDR1 MNHNS, CDR2 SASEGT. The CDR3 bases are TGTGCCAGCAGGGGGCCCAGTCCTCCGGCAAAGGGTCTGTTTTTT. Translating it yields CASRGPSPPAKGLFF.

This chain connects TRBV18 to TRBJ2-3; 9 bases line up with TRBD1. The CDR3 totals 17 residues. CDR1 is KGHSH and CDR2 is LQKENI in the germline V gene. Germline trimming cut 0 bases from V and 4 bases from J; bases unmatched to any gene: 8. In DNA, the CDR3 is TGTGCCAGCTCACCACCCTACAGGGGGCCCTTTGCAGATACGCAGTATTTT. It encodes CASSPPYRGPFADTQYF.

This clone has only one observation. This CDR3 is CASSQTGVWSDTQYF. In DNA, the CDR3 is TGTGCCAGCAGCCAGACGGGGGTTTGGTCAGATACGCAGTATTTT. The chain is built from TRBV5-6 and TRBJ2-3; the D gene is possibly TRBD2 (6 bases). V was trimmed by 4 bases and J by 4 bases, leaving 16 bases between them. The CDR3 totals 15 residues. CDR1 and CDR2 from the germline V gene are SGHDT and YYEEEE.

The chain couples TRBV7-9 to TRBJ2-7; D is possibly TRBD1 (6 bases). The CDR3 consists of 14 residues. Trimming took 8 bases from V and 2 from J, leaving 16 bases between them. In germline, CDR1 is SEHNR, CDR2 FQNEAQ (reference sequence). CDR3 protein: CASCQGFGPYEQYF. CDR3 sequence (DNA): TGTGCCAGCTGTCAGGGGTTTGGCCCCTACGAGCAGTACTTC.

V gene TRBV7-9 combines with J gene TRBJ2-7; maybe TRBD1 (5 bases). The CDR3 contains 16 residues. The germline V gene has CDR1 SEHNR and CDR2 FQNEAQ (reference sequence). V dropped 5 bases and J dropped 0 bases, with 17 bases sitting between them. The DNA of the CDR3 is TGTGCCAGCAGCCCTCCCGCGCTACAGGACTCCTACGAGCAGTACTTC. Translating gives CASSPPALQDSYEQYF.

This sequence joins TRBV7-9 and TRBJ2-5; D remains unclear. The J call may be mistaken, given a closer DNA end match to TRBJ2-7. Germline V lookup: CDR1 SEHNR, CDR2 FQNEAQ (reference sequence). This CDR3 has 13 residues. The CDR3 protein is CASSPSHPYEQYF. In DNA, the CDR3 is TGTGCCAGCAGCCCTTCCCACCCCTACGAGCAGTACTTC.

The chain has TRBV9 and TRBJ2-6; TRBD1 matches 8 bases. The CDR3 runs 18 residues. With V trimmed by 3 bases and J by 0 bases, 8 bases remained unmatched. Germline CDR1 is SGDLS and CDR2 is YYNGEE. The CDR3, as DNA: TGTGCCAGCAGCGACGGGACAGGAACAAGCTCTGGGGCCAACGTCCTGACTTTC. Translating it yields CASSDGTGTSSGANVLTF.

This clone is a singleton in its sample. This sequence joins TRBV4-1 and TRBJ2-5; 11 nucleotides agree with TRBD2. The germline V gene encodes CDR1 MGHRA and CDR2 YSYEKL. The CDR3 contains 15 residues. V lost 5 bases to trimming and J lost 5 bases; unmatched junction nucleotides: 7. The CDR3 spells CASSAQLAGEETQYF. CDR3 sequence (DNA): TGCGCCAGCAGCGCTCAACTAGCGGGGGAGGAGACCCAGTACTTC.

This chain joins TRBV7-2 and TRBJ1-2, with a tentative D call TRBD1 (5 bases). The ends were cut back, 1 base at V and 8 bases at J, with 17 bases in the middle. The CDR3 contains 15 residues. From germline, CDR1 is SGHTA and CDR2 FQGNSA. The CDR3 here is CASSLVGGGDRGYTF. CDR3 sequence (DNA): TGTGCCAGCAGCTTAGTAGGCGGGGGAGACCGGGGCTACACCTTC.